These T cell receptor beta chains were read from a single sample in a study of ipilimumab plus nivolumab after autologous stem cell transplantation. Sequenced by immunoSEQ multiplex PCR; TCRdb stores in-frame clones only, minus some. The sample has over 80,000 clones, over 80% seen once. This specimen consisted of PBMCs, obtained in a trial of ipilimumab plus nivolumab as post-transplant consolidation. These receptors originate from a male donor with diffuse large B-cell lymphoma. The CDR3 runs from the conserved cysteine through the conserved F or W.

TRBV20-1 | CSASGIYGYTF
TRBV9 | CASSDHTGGGITGELFF
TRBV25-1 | CASSGGTVRSNAEAFF
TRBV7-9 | CASRRGFEQYF
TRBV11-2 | CASSPDRGQETQYF
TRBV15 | CATSREVRSYEQYF
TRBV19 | CASSRGPGTGFRSDQPQHF
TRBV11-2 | CASSLDFGRREQFF
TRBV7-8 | CASSSRGGRDTQYF
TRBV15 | CATRQSNQPQHF
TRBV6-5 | CASRPQGGSGNTIYF
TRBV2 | CASSELEDTEAFF
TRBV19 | CASSIQTGISGANVLTF
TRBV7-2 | CASSLVGWRDTQYF
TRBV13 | CASSLTSGDYEQYF
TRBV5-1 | CASSLTGRGTEAFF